There are a few counts of the clone carrying this T cell receptor (beta chain). Its target is not known. This specimen comes from a study of T cell repertoires and Cas9 in healthy adults. For the study at large: CD4 and CD8 compartments: SpCas9-reactive T cells profiled for potency, cytotoxicity, lineage.

CDR3 length: 14 residues. Trimming removed 2 bases from V and 4 bases from J; junction bases left unmatched: 4. Germline V lookup: CDR1 KGHSH, CDR2 LQKENI. Sequencing used immunoSEQ multiplex PCR; TCRdb keeps in-frame clones, though not all of them. The sample lists some 21,000 clones, about 88% occurring once. Findings and caveats of the study: In vitro, SpCas9-reactive Tregs were reported to curb effector T cell proliferation and function.

This TCR derives from a human donor in good health. Sequenced input: CD4+ effector T cells (CD127+, CD25-, CD137-, CD154-) from PBMCs; culture status not recorded. The V call is TRBV18, the J call TRBJ1-1; 7 bases map to TRBD1. The CDR3 DNA reads as TGTGCCAGCTCACCAGCTGGGACAGCCACTGAAGCTTTCTTT. It yields the protein CASSPAGTATEAFF.